These 31 T cell receptor beta chains share one sample of origin, sequenced in a study of blood T cells in healthy people across ages. Sample-barcoded 5' priming and a J-beta primer mix drove a second PCR of about 7 to 12 cycles. TCRdb itself ran the 5' RACE reads through MiXCR, one entry per CDR3 protein. The table has about 540,000 distinct CDR3 sequences, 24% seen once. This sample also appeared in a second study, on T cells of mothers and their children.

Source material: blood. These receptors originate from a boy aged 5-17 years in good health.

This clonotype has just a few counts. The CDR3 nucleotides read TGCGCCAGCAGCCCATCCCGCGGGATAGCGGGAGATTATGAGCAGTTCTTC. Translation: CASSPSRGIAGDYEQFF. The chain is built from TRBV4-1 and TRBJ2-1; TRBD2 matches at 9 bases. Germline V CDR1 and CDR2: MGHRA, YSYEKL. With V trimmed by 4 bases and J by 8 bases, 15 bases remained unmatched. The CDR3 has 17 amino acids.

This clonotype was found a few times. The V gene is TRBV7-6, the J gene TRBJ2-7, with TRBD1 as a possible D gene (5 bases). Trimming pared 2 bases from V and 2 bases from J, leaving 10 bases between. Germline V gene sequence: CDR1 SGHVS, CDR2 FNYEAQ. The CDR3 contains 14 residues. Written as DNA, the CDR3 is TGTGCCAGCAGCTTATTTACAGGAACCTACGAGCAGTACTTC. Its translation: CASSLFTGTYEQYF.

The chain carries TRBV6-2 or TRBV6-3 and TRBJ1-5; D is ambiguous. The germline V and J ends were trimmed by 2 bases and 3 bases, with 8 bases remaining between them. The CDR3 spans 14 residues. Germline loops: CDR1 MNHEY, CDR2 SVGEGT. CDR3: CASSYGQDNQPQHF. CDR3 DNA: TGTGCCAGCAGTTACGGGCAGGACAATCAGCCCCAGCATTTT.

V gene TRBV20-1 combines with J gene TRBJ2-7, with 15 bases aligning to TRBD2. The CDR3 runs 19 residues. J lost 5 bases, V lost 0 bases, and 14 bases had no gene match. From germline, CDR1 is DFQATT and CDR2 SNEGSKA (reference sequence). Here the CDR3 reads CSARDPGPTRTSGGDEQYF. Written as DNA, the CDR3 is TGCAGTGCTAGAGATCCCGGACCCACGAGGACTAGCGGGGGGGACGAGCAGTACTTC.

The V call is TRBV11-1, the J call TRBJ2-1; perhaps TRBD1 as D (5 bases). This CDR3 is 12 amino acids long. V was clipped by 5 bases and J by 8 bases, with 10 bases between them. Per germline, CDR1 SGHAT and CDR2 FQDESV (reference sequence). The CDR3 sequence is CASSARVDEQFF. CDR3 in DNA: TGTGCCAGCAGCGCCAGGGTGGATGAGCAGTTCTTC.

The table lists this clonotype with a few counts. This chain connects TRBV7-9 to TRBJ2-5, with 10 nucleotides matching TRBD1. Unmatched junction bases numbered 14, after V lost 6 bases and J lost 4 bases. Germline V lookup: CDR1 SEHNR, CDR2 FQNEAQ (reference sequence). The CDR3 runs to 17 residues. CDR3: CASRRSMTGQGTETQYF. CDR3 nucleotides: TGTGCCAGCAGGAGATCGATGACGGGACAGGGGACAGAGACCCAGTACTTC.

The chain links TRBV10-2 to TRBJ1-6; 9 bases line up with TRBD1. Germline V gene lookup returns CDR1 WSHSY and CDR2 SAAADI. V shed 6 bases, J shed 9 bases, and the junction held 6 bases outside the gene matches. This CDR3 region has 14 residues. CDR3 residues: CASSTGTGPSPLHF. CDR3 nucleotide sequence: TGCGCCAGCAGCACCGGGACAGGGCCTTCACCCCTCCACTTT.

This clonotype was detected a few times. The rearrangement links TRBV7-3 to TRBJ2-5, with 8 bases aligning to TRBD2. Germline loops: CDR1 SGHTA, CDR2 FQGTGA. The J segment lost 2 bases and the V segment lost 5 bases, leaving 10 bases of the junction unmatched. This CDR3 has 16 residues. CDR3 DNA sequence: TGTGCCAGCAGCGACATTCGAGCGGGGGTTCAAGAGACCCAGTACTTC. Its protein product is CASSDIRAGVQETQYF.

The CDR3 region has the DNA TGTGCCAGCAGTGAAGTAGGGGTAGCGGGGACCTACGAGCAGTACTTC. This sequence encodes CASSEVGVAGTYEQYF. This chain uses TRBV6-1 with TRBJ2-7; 8 bases line up with TRBD2. The CDR3 runs to 16 residues. V shed 1 base, J shed 2 bases, and the junction held 7 bases outside the gene matches. Germline-derived CDR1 and CDR2 are MNHNS and SASEGT.

V gene TRBV7-2 combines with J gene TRBJ2-7, with D tentatively TRBD1 or TRBD2 (6 bases each). The CDR3 consists of 17 residues. Germline CDR1 and CDR2: SGHTA and FQGNSA. V was clipped by 1 base and J by 0 bases, with 16 bases between them. As DNA, the CDR3 is TGTGCCAGCAGCTTAGAAGGTCCGGGGGCCAACTCCTACGAGCAGTACTTC. Amino acid sequence: CASSLEGPGANSYEQYF.

This clonotype appeared a few times. The V call is TRBV3-1, the J call TRBJ2-1; 8 bases match TRBD2. Germline V CDR1 and CDR2: LGHDT, YNNKEL (reference sequence). V shed 1 base, J shed 5 bases, and the junction held 4 bases outside the gene matches. CDR3 length: 15 residues. CDR3 DNA sequence: TGTGCCAGCAGCCAAGGCGTACTAGCGGACAATGAGCAGTTCTTC. Residues: CASSQGVLADNEQFF.

The genes are TRBV6-2 or TRBV6-3 and TRBJ2-4; the match to TRBD1 covers 7 bases. The germline gives CDR1 MNHEY, CDR2 SVGEGT. This CDR3 region has 16 residues. The V and J ends lost 5 bases and 0 bases, in that order; junction bases with no gene match: 7. CDR3 in amino acids: CASSPGQILAKNIQYF. The CDR3 DNA reads as TGTGCCAGCAGTCCGGGACAGATCCTAGCCAAAAACATTCAGTACTTC.

This clonotype was counted between two and nine times. The chain combines TRBV28 with TRBJ1-1; tentative D call: TRBD1 (6 bases). V dropped 6 bases and J dropped 5 bases, with 22 bases sitting between them. Germline CDR1 reads MDHEN; CDR2 reads SYDVKM. This CDR3 comprises 16 residues. The CDR3 here is CASSFGGGGGLTEAFF. As DNA, the CDR3 is TGTGCCAGCAGCTTCGGGGGAGGGGGGGGTTTGACTGAAGCTTTCTTT. Together with reference TRBV28 and TRBJ1-1, the CDR3 gives the full variable domain: DVKVTQSSRYLVKRTGEKVFLECVQDMDHENMFWYRQDPGLGLRLIYFSYDVKMKEKGDIPEGYSVSREKKERFSLILESASTNQTSMYLCASSFGGGGGLTEAFFGQGTRLTVV.

This chain uses TRBV7-2 with TRBJ2-7, with TRBD2 matching over 7 bases. Germline V lookup: CDR1 SGHTA, CDR2 FQGNSA. V lost 4 bases, J lost 7 bases, and 7 bases stayed unmatched. The CDR3 sequence is 13 residues long. The CDR3 sequence: CASSSPAGKEQYF. The DNA for the CDR3 is TGTGCCAGCAGCTCTCCAGCGGGAAAAGAGCAGTACTTC.

This chain connects TRBV7-6 to TRBJ2-7; 9 positions agree with TRBD1. There are 15 residues in the CDR3. Per germline, CDR1 SGHVS and CDR2 FNYEAQ. The trim removed 5 bases at V and 1 base at J, leaving 6 bases unmatched. The CDR3 region has the DNA TGTGCCAGCAGCAAGGACAGGGGATTTTCCTACGAGCAGTACTTC. This sequence encodes CASSKDRGFSYEQYF.

This sequence joins TRBV4-1 and TRBJ2-7; tentative D call: TRBD2 (6 bases). This CDR3 spans 15 amino acids. Trimming left V 1 base short and J 5 bases short, with 15 bases between. In germline, CDR1 is MGHRA, CDR2 YSYEKL. CDR3 sequence (DNA): TGCGCCAGCAGCCAAGTTCAGTTGTGGGAGGACGAGCAGTACTTC. It specifies CASSQVQLWEDEQYF.

J is TRBJ2-5 and V is TRBV5-6; 10 positions match TRBD2. This CDR3 comprises 16 residues. V lost 4 bases to trimming and J lost 3 bases; unmatched junction nucleotides: 9. Germline assignment: CDR1 SGHDT and CDR2 YYEEEE. The CDR3 region is CASSPAGLAAEETQYF. The DNA of the CDR3 is TGTGCCAGCAGCCCCGCCGGACTAGCGGCCGAAGAGACCCAGTACTTC.

This clonotype was seen at least ten times. The chain is built from TRBV4-1 and TRBJ2-7, with 7 bases that match TRBD1. Germline CDR1 and CDR2: MGHRA and YSYEKL. There are 13 residues in the CDR3. The V segment lost 11 bases and the J segment 0 bases; nucleotides outside the gene matches: 7. In nucleotides, the CDR3 is TGCGCCTCAGGACAGGTCGGCTCCTACGAGCAGTACTTC. This codes for CASGQVGSYEQYF.

The gene calls are TRBV27 and TRBJ2-7; D is perhaps TRBD2 (5 bases). There are 14 residues in the CDR3. Trimming shortened V by 5 bases and J by 3 bases, and 14 bases separated the two germline ends. Germline V gives CDR1 MNHEY, CDR2 SMNVEV (reference sequence). The CDR3 sequence: CASSPLEAHYEQYF. CDR3 DNA sequence: TGTGCCAGCAGTCCCCTGGAGGCCCACTACGAGCAGTACTTC.

The rearrangement joins TRBV4-1 to TRBJ2-7, with D perhaps matching TRBD2 (6 bases). This CDR3 comprises 14 residues. Deletions cut 5 bases from V and 3 bases from J, with 14 bases between. CDR1 is MGHRA and CDR2 is YSYEKL in the germline V gene. CDR3 nucleotides: TGCGCCAGCAGCGAGGGACCGCGGGGCTACGAGCAGTACTTC. It is translated as CASSEGPRGYEQYF.

This clonotype was picked up many times. The genes are TRBV18 and TRBJ2-1; no reliable D call. Deletions cut 2 bases from V and 8 bases from J, with 4 bases between. The CDR3 totals 11 residues. The germline gives CDR1 KGHSH, CDR2 LQKENI. The CDR3 region is CASSPGYEQFF. The CDR3 DNA reads as TGTGCCAGCTCACCAGGCTATGAGCAGTTCTTC.

This clonotype turned up a few times. The chain has TRBV4-2 and TRBJ2-1; the D gene is possibly TRBD2 (6 bases). The CDR3 totals 19 residues. Germline values: CDR1 LGHNA, CDR2 YNFKEQ. The ends were cut back, 0 bases at V and 4 bases at J, with 22 bases in the middle. This chain's CDR3 is CASSQEPLGSGLLYNEQFF. The CDR3 nucleotides are TGTGCCAGCAGCCAAGAGCCCCTGGGGAGCGGGCTATTGTACAATGAGCAGTTCTTC.

The DNA for the CDR3 is TGCGCCAGCAGCCCCTTAGTATTCGAGACCCAGTACTTC. It yields the protein CASSPLVFETQYF. The genes are TRBV4-1 and TRBJ2-5; D unclear. CDR3 length: 13 residues. The germline V and J ends were trimmed by 4 bases and 5 bases, with 11 bases remaining between them. Germline V gene sequence: CDR1 MGHRA, CDR2 YSYEKL.

This clonotype has just a few counts. This chain joins TRBV6-2 or TRBV6-3 and TRBJ2-1; the match to TRBD1 covers 10 bases. The J call may be in error: the DNA end matches TRBJ2-7 better. The CDR3 loop spans 13 amino acids. Looked up from germline, CDR1 is MNHEY and CDR2 is SVGEGT. As DNA, the CDR3 is TGTGCCAGCACCCGGGACAGGGGACATGAGCAGTACTTC. It is translated as CASTRDRGHEQYF.

The table lists this clonotype with a few counts. This sequence joins TRBV30 and TRBJ2-1; the D call may be TRBD1 or TRBD2 (5 bases each). This CDR3 spans 13 amino acids. The V end lost 4 bases, the J end lost 6 bases, and 13 bases lay between the germline ends. Germline CDR1 reads GTSNPN; CDR2 reads SVGIG (reference sequence). The CDR3: CAWTRTGTNEQFF. The CDR3, as DNA: TGTGCCTGGACTCGGACCGGGACCAATGAGCAGTTCTTC.

The genes are TRBV9 and TRBJ2-7, with D possibly being TRBD1 (6 bases). Germline V gene data show CDR1 as SGDLS and CDR2 as YYNGEE. The CDR3 has 13 residues. V lost 4 bases, J lost 3 bases, and 11 bases lay in between. CDR3 nucleotides: TGTGCCAGCAGCTCTGGACAGCACTACGAGCAGTACTTC. Translation: CASSSGQHYEQYF.

This clonotype came up a few times. The CDR3 DNA sequence: TGTGCCAGCACCAACTCAGAGAACACTGAAGCTTTCTTT. It specifies CASTNSENTEAFF. V gene TRBV2 combines with J gene TRBJ1-1; D unclear. Trimming left V 7 bases short and J 1 base short, with 10 bases between. Germline V gene data show CDR1 as SNHLY and CDR2 as FYNNEI. This CDR3 is 13 amino acids long.

CDR3 sequence: CAIRIGNADNEQFF. DNA of the CDR3: TGTGCCATCAGGATAGGCAACGCAGACAATGAGCAGTTCTTC. The chain combines TRBV10-3 with TRBJ2-1; D is ambiguous. The CDR3 loop spans 14 amino acids. Trimming pared 6 bases from V and 5 bases from J, leaving 14 bases between. The germline V gene encodes CDR1 ENHRY and CDR2 SYGVKD.

This clonotype has just a few counts. A read error may produce the germline difference seen at one junction end. The chain employs TRBV7-7 and TRBJ2-1; 10 positions agree with TRBD2. CDR3 length: 15 amino acids. Germline CDR1 reads SSHAT; CDR2 reads FNYEAQ (reference sequence). CDR3 residues: CASSSQRGGYNEQFF. CDR3 nucleotide sequence: TGTGCTAGCAGCTCCCAGCGGGGGGGGTACAATGAGCAGTTCTTC. The entire variable domain, with the rest obtained from reference TRBV7-7 and TRBJ2-1, is as follows: GAGVSQSPRYKVTKRGQDVTLRCDPISSHATLYWYQQALGQGPEFLTYFNYEAQPDKSGLPSDRFSAERPEGSISTLTIQRTEQRDSAMYRCASSSQRGGYNEQFFGPGTRLTVL.

The chain couples TRBV21-1 to TRBJ2-5. TRBV21-1 counts as a pseudogene. The CDR3 sequence is 12 residues long. CDR3 in DNA: TGTGCCAGCAGCAAACGACTAGAGACCCAGTACTTC. It codes for CASSKRLETQYF.

The chain couples TRBV27 to TRBJ2-1; D may be TRBD1 or TRBD2 (6 bases each). Germline assignment: CDR1 MNHEY and CDR2 SMNVEV (reference sequence). The CDR3 covers 15 residues. V lost 3 bases, J lost 8 bases, and 17 bases lay in between. The CDR3 protein is CASSFVEGVWDEQFF. In DNA, the CDR3 is TGTGCCAGCAGTTTTGTGGAGGGGGTTTGGGATGAGCAGTTCTTC.